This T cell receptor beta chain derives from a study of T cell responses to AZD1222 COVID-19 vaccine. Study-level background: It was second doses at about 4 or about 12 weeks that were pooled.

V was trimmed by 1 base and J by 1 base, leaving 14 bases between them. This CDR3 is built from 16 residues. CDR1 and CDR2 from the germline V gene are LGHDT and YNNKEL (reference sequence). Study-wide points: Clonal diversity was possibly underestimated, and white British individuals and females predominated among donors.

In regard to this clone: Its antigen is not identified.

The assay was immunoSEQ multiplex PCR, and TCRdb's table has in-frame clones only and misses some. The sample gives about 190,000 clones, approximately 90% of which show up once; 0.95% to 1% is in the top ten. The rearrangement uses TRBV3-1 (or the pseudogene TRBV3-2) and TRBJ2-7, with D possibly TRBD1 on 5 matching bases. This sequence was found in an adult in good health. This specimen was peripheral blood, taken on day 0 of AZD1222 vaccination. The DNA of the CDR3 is TGTGCCAGCAGCCAAGGGGGTGGGGCTTATTCCTACGAGCAGTACTTC. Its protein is CASSQGGGAYSYEQYF.